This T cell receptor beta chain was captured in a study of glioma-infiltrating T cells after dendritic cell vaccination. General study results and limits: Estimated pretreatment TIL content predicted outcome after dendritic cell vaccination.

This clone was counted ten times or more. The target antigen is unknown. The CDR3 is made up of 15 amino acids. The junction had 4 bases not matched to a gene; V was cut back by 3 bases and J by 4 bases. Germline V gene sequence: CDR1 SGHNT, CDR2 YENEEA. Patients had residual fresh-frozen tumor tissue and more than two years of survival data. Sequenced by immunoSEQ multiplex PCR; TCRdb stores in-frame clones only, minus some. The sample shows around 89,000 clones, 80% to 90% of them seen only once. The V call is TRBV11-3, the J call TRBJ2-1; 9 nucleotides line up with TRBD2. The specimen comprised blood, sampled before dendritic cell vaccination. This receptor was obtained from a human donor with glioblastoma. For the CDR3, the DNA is TGTGCCAGCAGCTTCGCGGGAGGGGGGTACAATGAGCAGTTCTTC. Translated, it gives CASSFAGGGYNEQFF. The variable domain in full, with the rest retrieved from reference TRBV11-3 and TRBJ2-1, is EAGVVQSPRYKIIEKKQPVAFWCNPISGHNTLYWYLQNLGQGPELLIRYENEEAVDDSQLPKDRFSAERLKGVDSTLKIQPAELGDSAVYLCASSFAGGGYNEQFFGPGTRLTVL.